Included here is one T cell receptor (beta chain) sequence, with context. The source of the sample is a study of blood T cell repertoires in COVID-19. Study information: Sites across the United States, Italy and Spain contributed samples from acute and convalescent COVID-19. The analysed material was cDNA or gDNA that came from T cells, B-cell-depleted T cells, or PBMCs.

The cohort comprised adults aged roughly 18 to 90 years residing in around 25 US areas. Clinical histories supplied by participants themselves formed the basis of cohort assignment. Profiled with immunoSEQ multiplex PCR; TCRdb holds only in-frame clones, not every one. The top ten hold more than 3% of the sample, which has under 150,000 clones, over 75% seen once. The CDR3 runs to 15 residues. Germline V gene lookup returns CDR1 GTSNPN and CDR2 SVGIG (reference sequence). The J segment lost 7 bases and the V segment lost 3 bases, leaving 9 bases of the junction unmatched. The receptor was derived from a man aged 45-65 years in a cohort exposed to, infected with or recovered from COVID-19 (not recorded which). V and J are TRBV30 and TRBJ1-4, with TRBD1 matching over 9 bases. Sequenced sample: PBMCs or T cells enriched from blood (not recorded which). The CDR3 DNA reads as TGTGCCTGGAGCGCCAACAGGGGGCTCTCTGAAAAACTGTTTTTT. Residues: CAWSANRGLSEKLFF.